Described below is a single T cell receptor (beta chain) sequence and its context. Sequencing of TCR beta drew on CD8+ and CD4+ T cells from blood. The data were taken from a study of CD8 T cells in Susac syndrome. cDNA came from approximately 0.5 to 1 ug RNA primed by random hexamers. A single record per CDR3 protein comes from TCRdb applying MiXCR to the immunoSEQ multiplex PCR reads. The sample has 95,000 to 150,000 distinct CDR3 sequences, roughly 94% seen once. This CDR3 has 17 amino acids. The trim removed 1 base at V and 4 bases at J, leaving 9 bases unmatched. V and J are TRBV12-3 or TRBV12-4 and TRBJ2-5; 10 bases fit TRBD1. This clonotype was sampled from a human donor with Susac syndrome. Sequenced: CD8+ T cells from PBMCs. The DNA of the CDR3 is TGTGCCAGCAGTTTAGTCCCCGGGACAGGGGATTTAGAGACCCAGTACTTC. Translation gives CASSLVPGTGDLETQYF.